The 20 T cell receptor beta chains in this list originate from one sample, sequenced in a study of cytomegalovirus exposure and HLA in healthy donors. The PCR ran on 60 Vbeta and 13 Jbeta primers. Measured with immunoSEQ multiplex PCR; TCRdb has only the in-frame clones, and not every one. The table shows some 200,000 clones, with more than 60% occurring only once. Sample: PBMCs. The receptors originated from a girl aged 2 to 9 in good health and CMV-seronegative.

This clone was seen a handful of times. The chain has TRBV6-5 and TRBJ2-7; D is possibly TRBD2 (7 bases). V was clipped by 5 bases and J by 5 bases, with 19 bases between them. The CDR3 extends over 15 amino acids. CDR1 is MNHEY and CDR2 is SVGAGI in the germline V gene. The CDR3, as DNA: TGTGCCAGCAGTCCTCGGGGGGCGAGTCCCCACGAGCAGTACTTC. Protein sequence: CASSPRGASPHEQYF.

The chain joins TRBV30 to TRBJ1-2; 10 bases are a match to TRBD1. J lost 4 bases, V lost 5 bases, and 7 bases had no gene match. Germline CDR1 and CDR2: GTSNPN and SVGIG (reference sequence). This CDR3 is built from 14 residues. The chain's CDR3 is CAWEDRGLFYGYTF. In nucleotides, the CDR3 is TGTGCCTGGGAAGACAGGGGGCTTTTCTATGGCTACACCTTC.

In its sample, this clone was seen a few times. The chain couples TRBV5-1 to TRBJ1-1; 7 bases are shared with TRBD1. Germline-derived CDR1 and CDR2 are SGHRS and YFSETQ. CDR3 length: 15 amino acids. J was trimmed by 4 bases and V by 1 base; bases with no gene match: 7. The CDR3 spells CASSLTAGGSTEAFF. In nucleotides, the CDR3 is TGCGCCAGCAGCTTGACCGCAGGGGGTAGCACTGAAGCTTTCTTT.

This chain links TRBV5-6 with TRBJ1-1, with a tentative D call TRBD1 (6 bases). The CDR3 is 14 amino acids. V was trimmed by 1 base and J by 3 bases, leaving 10 bases between them. From germline, CDR1 is SGHDT and CDR2 YYEEEE. The DNA of the CDR3 is TGTGCCAGCAGCTTGAACAGGGAGTACACTGAAGCTTTCTTT. Translation gives CASSLNREYTEAFF. Supplemented by reference TRBV5-6 and TRBJ1-1, the full variable domain reads DAGVTQSPTHLIKTRGQQVTLRCSPKSGHDTVSWYQQALGQGPQFIFQYYEEEERQRGNFPDRFSGHQFPNYSSELNVNALLLGDSALYLCASSLNREYTEAFFGQGTRLTVV.

The chain uses TRBV9 and TRBJ1-4, with D hard to call. V lost 0 bases, J lost 0 bases, and 6 bases lay in between. Germline CDR1 is SGDLS and CDR2 is YYNGEE. The CDR3 totals 15 residues. CDR3 sequence (DNA): TGTGCCAGCAGCGTAGGTAGAGCAACTAATGAAAAACTGTTTTTT. It translates to CASSVGRATNEKLFF.

This rearrangement joins TRBV1 to TRBJ2-7; the DNA was not used to check the table's D call, TRBD1. TRBV1 is labeled a pseudogene. The CDR3 is made up of 16 amino acids. CDR3 bases: TGCACCAGCAGCCAAGAAAAAGAGACAGGGGCTTACGAGCAGTACTTC. It yields the protein CTSSQEKETGAYEQYF.

This clone was observed a few times. V gene TRBV21-1 combines with J gene TRBJ1-1; TRBD1 is the table's D call, not checked against the DNA. TRBV21-1 is an annotated pseudogene. The CDR3 is 13 residues long. As DNA, the CDR3 is TGTGCCAGCAACTCAGGGGGGAACACTGAAGCTTTCTTT. It yields the protein CASNSGGNTEAFF.

This clone was seen a single time. The chain combines TRBV7-3 with TRBJ1-1; D gene uncertain. The germline V gene has CDR1 SGHTA and CDR2 FQGTGA. V was clipped by 5 bases and J by 6 bases, with 13 bases between them. The CDR3 is 13 amino acids. CDR3 bases: TGTGCCAGCAGCCAGATCAGACACTCTGAAGCTTTCTTT. This encodes CASSQIRHSEAFF.

The CDR3 loop reads CASTKQGKANYGYTF. In DNA, the CDR3 is TGTGCCAGCACTAAACAGGGCAAAGCTAACTATGGCTACACCTTC. The chain is built from TRBV6-5 and TRBJ1-2, with D possibly being TRBD1 (6 bases). The CDR3 contains 15 residues. From germline, CDR1 is MNHEY and CDR2 SVGAGI. The germline V and J ends were trimmed by 7 bases and 0 bases, with 15 bases remaining between them.

The chain is built from TRBV18 and TRBJ1-1; D is uncertain. The germline gives CDR1 KGHSH, CDR2 LQKENI. The length of the CDR3 is 15 residues. The V gene lost 5 bases and the J gene lost 10 bases, with 23 bases spanning the gap. The CDR3 coding sequence is TGTGCCAGCTCATCTCTGGGTAGGTCCGGAGACCGAGCTTTCTTT. It codes for CASSSLGRSGDRAFF.

This chain joins TRBV6-6 and TRBJ2-2, with 10 nucleotides matching TRBD2. The germline CDR1 and CDR2 sequences are MNHNY and SVGAGI (reference sequence). The CDR3 has 16 residues. The trim removed 6 bases at V and 4 bases at J, leaving 8 bases unmatched. Here the CDR3 reads CASRTAGGPGTGELFF. CDR3 bases: TGTGCCAGCAGGACAGCGGGAGGGCCCGGCACCGGGGAGCTGTTTTTT.

This clone showed up just once. This rearrangement joins TRBV4-1 to TRBJ2-7; 9 bases align to TRBD2. CDR3 length equals 17 residues. The V gene's germline CDR1 is MGHRA and CDR2 YSYEKL. V lost 4 bases, J lost 4 bases, and 14 bases stayed unmatched. The CDR3 nucleotides read TGCGCCAGCAGCCGCACCCAGGGTAGCGGGAGCGGATACGAGCAGTACTTC. This sequence encodes CASSRTQGSGSGYEQYF.

The genes are TRBV27 and TRBJ2-3, with D perhaps matching TRBD2 (6 bases). The CDR3 consists of 17 residues. Germline loops: CDR1 MNHEY, CDR2 SMNVEV (reference sequence). V dropped 3 bases and J dropped 6 bases, with 22 bases sitting between them. The CDR3 nucleotides are TGTGCCAGCAGTTTTAAGACCACTAGCCGCCATAAGGATACGCAGTATTTT. It codes for CASSFKTTSRHKDTQYF.

A single count supports this clone. The V and J genes are TRBV6-1 and TRBJ1-3; D gene unclear. Trimming cost V 0 bases and J 0 bases, with 12 bases left between them. The V gene's germline CDR1 is MNHNS and CDR2 SASEGT. The CDR3 sequence is 17 residues long. CDR3: CASSEALTVNSGNTIYF. The CDR3 nucleotides read TGTGCCAGCAGTGAAGCGCTTACAGTCAACTCTGGAAACACCATATATTTT.

The chain uses TRBV7-9 and TRBJ1-5; D possibly corresponds to TRBD1 (5 bases). Trimming stripped 1 base from V and 1 base from J, with 11 bases between. Germline CDR1 and CDR2: SEHNR and FQNEAQ (reference sequence). This CDR3 comprises 16 residues. CDR3 DNA: TGTGCCAGCAGCTTAGGGGCAGGGCAAAGCAATCAGCCCCAGCATTTT. This gives the protein CASSLGAGQSNQPQHF.

The genes are TRBV6-5 and TRBJ2-3; D perhaps matches TRBD1 (5 bases). The germline V gene encodes CDR1 MNHEY and CDR2 SVGAGI. V was pared by 5 bases and J by 1 base, with 13 bases between. This CDR3 is built from 15 residues. Here the CDR3 DNA reads TGTGCCAGCAGTCCGTGGGGCGATCGCACAGATACGCAGTATTTT. Protein: CASSPWGDRTDTQYF.

The rearrangement links TRBV6-1 to TRBJ2-1; TRBD2 matches at 8 bases. Trimming cost V 0 bases and J 9 bases; bases outside gene matches: 13. This CDR3 has 17 residues. Germline loops: CDR1 MNHNS, CDR2 SASEGT. The CDR3, as DNA: TGTGCCAGCAGTGAAGCCCACGGACCGGGACTAGGGGGTGAGCAGTTCTTC. Encoded protein: CASSEAHGPGLGGEQFF.

The chain joins TRBV27 to TRBJ2-2; D uncertain. This CDR3 has 13 amino acids. Trimming pared 0 bases from V and 5 bases from J, leaving 4 bases between. Germline V gives CDR1 MNHEY, CDR2 SMNVEV (reference sequence). CDR3 sequence (DNA): TGTGCCAGCAGTTTATCGCTAACCGGGGAGCTGTTTTTT. Its translation: CASSLSLTGELFF.

This rearrangement joins TRBV29-1 to TRBJ2-2; D is unresolved. This CDR3 comprises 12 residues. The germline V gene encodes CDR1 SQVTM and CDR2 ANQGSEA. V was pared by 4 bases and J by 3 bases, with 6 bases between. The CDR3 region has the DNA TGCAGCGTTGTCAGTGACACCGGGGAGCTGTTTTTT. This codes for CSVVSDTGELFF.

The chain couples TRBV25-1 to TRBJ1-5, with D uncertain. The CDR3 sequence is 14 residues long. Trimming stripped 1 base from V and 5 bases from J, with 9 bases between. Germline assignment: CDR1 MGHDK and CDR2 SYGVNS. For the CDR3, the DNA is TGTGCCAGCAGTGAATCTAAAGAGGATCAGCCCCAGCATTTT. Translation gives CASSESKEDQPQHF.